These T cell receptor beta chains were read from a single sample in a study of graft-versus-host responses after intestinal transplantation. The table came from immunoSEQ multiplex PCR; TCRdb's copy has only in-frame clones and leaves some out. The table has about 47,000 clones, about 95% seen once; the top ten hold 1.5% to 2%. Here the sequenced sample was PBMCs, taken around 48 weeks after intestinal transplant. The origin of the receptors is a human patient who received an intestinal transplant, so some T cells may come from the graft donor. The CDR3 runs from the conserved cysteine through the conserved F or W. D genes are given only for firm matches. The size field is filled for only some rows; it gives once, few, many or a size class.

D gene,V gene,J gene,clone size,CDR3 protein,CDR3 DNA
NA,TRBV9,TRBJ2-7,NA,CASSEGVGHVSEQYF,TGTGCCAGCAGCGAGGGGGTTGGTCATGTTAGCGAGCAGTACTTC
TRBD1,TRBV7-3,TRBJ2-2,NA,CASSHFRGQGAGELFF,TGTGCCAGCAGCCATTTCCGGGGACAGGGGGCCGGGGAGCTGTTTTTT
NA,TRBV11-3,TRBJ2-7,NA,CASSARNYEQYF,TGTGCCAGCAGCGCACGTAACTACGAGCAGTACTTC
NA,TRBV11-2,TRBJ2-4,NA,CASSPGVDGRNIQYF,TGTGCCAGCAGCCCAGGGGTAGACGGTAGAAACATTCAGTACTTC
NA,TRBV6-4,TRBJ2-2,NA,CASSSGTNTGELFF,TGTGCCAGCAGTTCCGGGACTAACACCGGGGAGCTGTTTTTT
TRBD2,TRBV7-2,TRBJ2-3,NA,CASSLLAGGPSTDTQYF,TGTGCCAGCAGCTTACTAGCGGGAGGGCCCTCCACAGATACGCAGTATTTT
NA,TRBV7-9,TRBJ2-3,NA,CASSRGLSTDTQYF,TGTGCCAGCAGCCGGGGCCTTAGCACAGATACGCAGTATTTT
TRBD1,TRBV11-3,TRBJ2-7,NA,CASSLSGQGYEQYF,TGTGCCAGCAGCCTCTCGGGACAGGGCTACGAGCAGTACTTC
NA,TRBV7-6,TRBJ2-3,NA,CASSARDTQYF,TGTGCCAGCAGCGCTAGGGATACGCAGTATTTT
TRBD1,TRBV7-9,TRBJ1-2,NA,CASSLGQGDGYTF,TGTGCCAGCAGCTTAGGACAGGGAGATGGCTACACCTTC
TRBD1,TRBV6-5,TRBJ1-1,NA,CASSRYRGGTEAFF,TGTGCCAGCAGTCGATACAGGGGCGGCACTGAAGCTTTCTTT
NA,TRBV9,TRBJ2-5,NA,CASSVGDQETQYF,TGTGCCAGCAGCGTCGGGGATCAAGAGACCCAGTACTTC
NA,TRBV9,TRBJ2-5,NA,CASSVGPQTQETQYF,TGTGCCAGCAGCGTAGGTCCGCAGACCCAAGAGACCCAGTACTTC
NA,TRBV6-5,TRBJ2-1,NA,CASGTSYSSYNEQFF,TGTGCCAGCGGGACCTCTTACAGCTCCTACAATGAGCAGTTCTTC
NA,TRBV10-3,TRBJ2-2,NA,CAISEQGSPGELFF,TGTGCCATCAGTGAGCAAGGGTCCCCCGGGGAGCTGTTTTTT
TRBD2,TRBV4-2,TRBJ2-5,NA,CASSQVVRTSGLDQETQYF,TGTGCCAGCAGCCAAGTTGTTAGGACTAGCGGGTTGGACCAAGAGACCCAGTACTTC
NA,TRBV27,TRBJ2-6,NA,CASSFTSGANVLTF,TGTGCCAGCAGTTTCACTTCTGGGGCCAACGTCCTGACTTTC
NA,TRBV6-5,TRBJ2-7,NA,CASSKGDGYEQYF,TGTGCCAGCAGTAAGGGGGACGGCTACGAGCAGTACTTC
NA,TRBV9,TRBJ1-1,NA,CASSATVMNTEAFF,TGTGCCAGCAGCGCGACAGTGATGAACACTGAAGCTTTCTTT
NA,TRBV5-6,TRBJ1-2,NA,CASSKLDRPYGYTF,TGTGCCAGCAGCAAACTGGACAGACCCTATGGCTACACCTTC
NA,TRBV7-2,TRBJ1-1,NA,CASSLVPDWNTEAFF,TGTGCCAGCAGCTTAGTCCCGGACTGGAACACTGAAGCTTTCTTT
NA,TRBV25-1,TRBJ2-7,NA,CASSTSPPYEQYF,TGTGCCAGCAGTACATCTCCGCCCTACGAGCAGTACTTC
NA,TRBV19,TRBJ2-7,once,CASTDGGRREQYF,TGTGCCAGTACAGACGGCGGCCGGCGCGAGCAGTACTTC
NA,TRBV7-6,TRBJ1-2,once,CASSRRQVDYGYTF,TGTGCCAGCAGCCGCCGACAGGTCGACTATGGCTACACCTTC
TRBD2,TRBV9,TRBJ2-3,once,CASSVDVAGGRVLDTQYF,TGTGCCAGCAGCGTAGATGTAGCGGGAGGGCGAGTTTTGGATACGCAGTATTTT
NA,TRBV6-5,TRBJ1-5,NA,CASSYDRLNQPQHF,TGTGCCAGCAGTTACGACCGGCTTAATCAGCCCCAGCATTTT
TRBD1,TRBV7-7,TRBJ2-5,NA,CASRGQGETQYF,TGTGCCAGCAGGGGACAGGGAGAGACCCAGTACTTC
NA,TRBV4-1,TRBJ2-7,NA,CASSQDVKTGGYEQYF,TGCGCCAGCAGCCAAGACGTCAAGACAGGCGGGTACGAGCAGTACTTC
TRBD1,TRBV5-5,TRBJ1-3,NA,CASSRDRGSFVTRNTIYF,TGTGCCAGCAGCCGAGACAGGGGGTCGTTCGTCACCCGAAACACCATATATTTT
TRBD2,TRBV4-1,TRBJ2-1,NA,CASSQGAGGRFF,TGCGCCAGCAGCCAAGGGGCGGGGGGCAGGTTCTTC
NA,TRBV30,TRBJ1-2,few,CAWNWGYGYTF,TGTGCCTGGAATTGGGGATATGGCTACACCTTC
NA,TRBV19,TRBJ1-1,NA,CASSPMAPYTEAFF,TGTGCCAGTAGCCCGATGGCTCCTTACACTGAAGCTTTCTTT
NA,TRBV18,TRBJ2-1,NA,CASSTPGRPRNEQFF,TGTGCCAGCTCTACACCGGGACGTCCGAGGAATGAGCAGTTCTTC
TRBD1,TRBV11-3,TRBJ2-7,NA,CASSLARDRGTEDEQYF,TGTGCCAGCAGCTTAGCCAGGGACAGGGGTACGGAAGACGAGCAGTACTTC
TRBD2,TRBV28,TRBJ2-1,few,CASRRGTSEQFF,TGTGCCAGCAGAAGAGGGACTAGCGAGCAGTTCTTC
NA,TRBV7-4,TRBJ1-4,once,CASSFPRGSEKLFF,TGTGCCAGCAGCTTCCCCAGGGGTAGTGAAAAACTGTTTTTT
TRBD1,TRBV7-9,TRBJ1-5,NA,CASSFSQGRQPQHF,TGTGCCAGCAGCTTCTCACAGGGGAGGCAGCCCCAGCATTTT
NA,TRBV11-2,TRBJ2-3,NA,CASSLTLTDTQYF,TGTGCCAGCAGCTTAACCCTAACAGATACGCAGTATTTT